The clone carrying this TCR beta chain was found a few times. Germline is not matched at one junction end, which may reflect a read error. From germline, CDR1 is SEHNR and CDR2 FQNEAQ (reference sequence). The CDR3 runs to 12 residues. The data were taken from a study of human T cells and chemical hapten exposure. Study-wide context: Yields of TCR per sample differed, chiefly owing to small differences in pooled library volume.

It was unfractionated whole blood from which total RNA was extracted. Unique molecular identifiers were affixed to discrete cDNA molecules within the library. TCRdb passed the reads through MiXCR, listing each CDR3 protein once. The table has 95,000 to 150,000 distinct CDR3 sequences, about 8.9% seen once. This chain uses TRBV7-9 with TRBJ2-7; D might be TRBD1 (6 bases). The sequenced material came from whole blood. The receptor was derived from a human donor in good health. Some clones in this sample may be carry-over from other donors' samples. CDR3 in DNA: TGTGCCAGCAGCCTAGGCGGCAGGCCAGGGGACTTC. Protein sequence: CASSLGGRPGDF.